Shown below are 22 T cell receptor beta chains from a single sample sequenced in a study of cytomegalovirus exposure and HLA in healthy donors. Here immunoSEQ multiplex PCR was the method, and the copy in TCRdb shows in-frame clones only, minus some. The data show approximately 150,000 clones, with approximately 86% seen just once and just over 8.5% held by the top ten. The source material was PBMCs. Source of these receptors: a man between 18 and 35 years old in good health and CMV-seropositive.

The V and J genes are TRBV12-1 and TRBJ2-2; TRBD1, as called in the table, went unchecked against the DNA. TRBV12-1 is designated a pseudogene. The CDR3 covers 13 residues. The CDR3 region has the DNA TGTGCCAGCAGCTTCAGGGGATTCGGGGAGCTGTTTTTT. As protein: CASSFRGFGELFF.

The rearrangement uses TRBV27 and TRBJ2-7; 8 positions match TRBD1. The J segment lost 2 bases and the V segment lost 4 bases, leaving 4 bases of the junction unmatched. CDR1 and CDR2 (germline): MNHEY, SMNVEV (reference sequence). The CDR3 has 14 residues. CDR3 residues: CASSSRTGTYEQYF. The CDR3 DNA is TGTGCCAGCAGTTCCCGGACAGGGACCTACGAGCAGTACTTC.

The chain joins TRBV29-1 to TRBJ2-7; TRBD1 might be the D (5 bases). V was cut by 6 bases and J by 3 bases, with 18 bases left in between. The CDR3 covers 14 residues. Germline CDR1 is SQVTM and CDR2 is ANQGSEA. CDR3 DNA sequence: TGCAGCGTCGCCCTCAGTCTAGACAGCTACGAGCAGTACTTC. Protein: CSVALSLDSYEQYF.

The rearrangement joins TRBV18 to TRBJ2-1; the D is unclear. Germline CDR1 reads KGHSH; CDR2 reads LQKENI. This CDR3 spans 14 amino acids. Trimming removed 0 bases at V and 1 base at J, with 4 bases between. In DNA form, the CDR3 reads TGTGCCAGCTCACCACCTCAGTCCTACAATGAGCAGTTCTTC. Protein: CASSPPQSYNEQFF.

The rearrangement joins TRBV5-1 to TRBJ2-7; D may be TRBD2 (5 bases). V lost 1 base to trimming and J lost 0 bases, with 8 bases between them. The CDR3 sequence is 14 residues long. Looked up from germline, CDR1 is SGHRS and CDR2 is YFSETQ. The CDR3 sequence is CASSLTGNSYEQYF. In DNA, the CDR3 is TGCGCCAGCAGCTTGACGGGAAACTCCTACGAGCAGTACTTC.

The gene calls are TRBV7-9 and TRBJ2-3, with TRBD1 as a possible D gene (6 bases). V lost 5 bases and J lost 2, with 17 bases in between. Germline CDR1 is SEHNR and CDR2 is FQNEAQ (reference sequence). The CDR3 has 16 amino acids. The CDR3, as DNA: TGTGCCAGCAGCCCACCTCAGGGACATGACACAGATACGCAGTATTTT. This sequence encodes CASSPPQGHDTDTQYF.

The genes are TRBV29-1 and TRBJ2-7, with D possibly matching TRBD2 (7 bases). Trimming shortened V by 7 bases and J by 0 bases, and 13 bases separated the two germline ends. The CDR3 totals 13 residues. The germline V gene encodes CDR1 SQVTM and CDR2 ANQGSEA. CDR3: CSAAAGASYEQYF. The CDR3 nucleotides are TGCAGCGCCGCCGCGGGGGCCTCCTACGAGCAGTACTTC.

J is TRBJ2-1 and V is TRBV4-1; the match to TRBD2 covers 7 bases. The CDR3 totals 16 residues. Germline CDR1 MGHRA, CDR2 YSYEKL. V trimming: 0 bases; J trimming: 2 bases; junction bases outside the gene matches: 4. The DNA of the CDR3 is TGCGCCAGCAGCCAAGACGGCGGGAGTCCCTACAATGAGCAGTTCTTC. Translating gives CASSQDGGSPYNEQFF.

The chain couples TRBV4-2 to TRBJ2-2, with 8 bases that match TRBD2. The CDR3 runs to 17 residues. Germline values: CDR1 LGHNA, CDR2 YNFKEQ. The junction had 8 bases not matched to a gene; V was cut back by 0 bases and J by 5 bases. The CDR3 DNA is TGTGCCAGCAGCCAAGAAGGTCCGGGAGGGCAGACCGGGGAGCTGTTTTTT. Translating gives CASSQEGPGGQTGELFF.

The chain combines TRBV19 with TRBJ2-7; 9 bases line up with TRBD1. Trimming took 1 base from V and 3 from J; bases not matched to a gene: 1. Germline CDR1 is LNHDA and CDR2 is SQIVND (reference sequence). This CDR3 is built from 14 residues. The CDR3 DNA reads TGTGCCAGTAGTATAGGGGGACAGGGCTACGAGCAGTACTTC. The encoded protein is CASSIGGQGYEQYF. Drawing the rest from reference TRBV19 and TRBJ2-7, the complete variable domain is DGGITQSPKYLFRKEGQNVTLSCEQNLNHDAMYWYRQDPGQGLRLIYYSQIVNDFQKGDIAEGYSVSREKKESFPLTVTSAQKNPTAFYLCASSIGGQGYEQYFGPGTRLTVT.

J is TRBJ2-7 and V is TRBV6-1, with a possible D match to TRBD2 (6 bases). Trimming removed 2 bases at V and 4 bases at J, with 24 bases between. CDR3 length equals 18 residues. Germline loops: CDR1 MNHNS, CDR2 SASEGT. In nucleotides, the CDR3 is TGTGCCAGCAGTGAATGGTACTTCACGGAGGGAACCCCTTACGAGCAGTACTTC. Encoded protein: CASSEWYFTEGTPYEQYF.

This clone was recorded once. The chain recombines TRBV2 with TRBJ1-1, with D unresolved. V was shortened by 8 bases and J by 3 bases, with 13 bases between the two germline ends. This CDR3 spans 13 amino acids. Germline CDR1 SNHLY, CDR2 FYNNEI. CDR3 nucleotides: TGTGCCAGCTGTCGACTGCGGGACACTGAAGCTTTCTTT. It is translated as CASCRLRDTEAFF. The variable domain in full, completed from reference TRBV2 and TRBJ1-1, reads EPEVTQTPSHQVTQMGQEVILRCVPISNHLYFYWYRQILGQKVEFLVSFYNNEISEKSEIFDDQFSVERPDGSNFTLKIRSTKLEDSAMYFCASCRLRDTEAFFGQGTRLTVV.

This clone occurred once. The chain employs TRBV7-6 and TRBJ2-1; no clear D. This CDR3 is built from 14 residues. Between the trimmed V and J ends, which lost 1 base and 8 bases, there was a span of 12 bases. Germline CDR1 is SGHVS and CDR2 is FNYEAQ. Here the CDR3 reads CASSLEVSWDEQFF. The CDR3 coding sequence is TGTGCCAGCAGCTTAGAGGTTAGCTGGGATGAGCAGTTCTTC.

This sequence joins TRBV21-1 and TRBJ2-7; the D call TRBD2 from the table was never checked on the DNA. TRBV21-1 is classified as a pseudogene. The CDR3 contains 17 residues. DNA for the CDR3: TGTGCCAGCAGCAAGAACCCAACAGGGAGGGTCTCCTACGAGCAGTACTTC. It is translated as CASSKNPTGRVSYEQYF.

The V and J genes are TRBV19 and TRBJ1-5, with 9 bases fitting TRBD1. Germline loops: CDR1 LNHDA, CDR2 SQIVND (reference sequence). The CDR3 has 16 amino acids. V shed 4 bases and J 3 bases; nucleotides not matched to a gene: 7. CDR3 in DNA: TGTGCCAGTAGTAGCTTGGGACAGGGATACAATCAGCCCCAGCATTTT. Translated: CASSSLGQGYNQPQHF.

The gene calls are TRBV29-1 and TRBJ2-2; 7 nucleotides line up with TRBD1. The V and J ends lost 5 bases and 5 bases, in that order; junction bases with no gene match: 5. Germline values: CDR1 SQVTM, CDR2 ANQGSEA. The CDR3 is 13 amino acids. CDR3 in amino acids: CSVIGGETGELFF. In DNA, the CDR3 is TGCAGCGTTATAGGGGGCGAAACCGGGGAGCTGTTTTTT.

The chain employs TRBV9 and TRBJ2-3, with a weak D call TRBD1 (5 bases). CDR3 length equals 15 residues. Germline V lookup: CDR1 SGDLS, CDR2 YYNGEE. Trimming cost V 1 base and J 4 bases, with 13 bases left between them. CDR3 in amino acids: CASSVRGARADTQYF. CDR3 bases: TGTGCCAGCAGCGTAAGGGGCGCCCGGGCAGATACGCAGTATTTT.

The chain combines TRBV7-8 with TRBJ2-1; D gene unclear. The germline V gene encodes CDR1 SGHVS and CDR2 FQNEAQ. V dropped 5 bases and J dropped 5 bases, with 7 bases sitting between them. This CDR3 spans 12 amino acids. The CDR3 DNA sequence: TGTGCCAGCAGCCCCCGTCACAATGAGCAGTTCTTC. This encodes CASSPRHNEQFF.

The genes are TRBV4-1 and TRBJ2-7; tentatively, D is TRBD2 (6 bases). The CDR3 contains 15 residues. The germline V gene encodes CDR1 MGHRA and CDR2 YSYEKL. V was trimmed by 2 bases and J by 5 bases, leaving 16 bases between them. As DNA, the CDR3 is TGCGCCAGCAGCCAAATGTGGGGGGATAGTAACGAGCAGTACTTC. Its protein product is CASSQMWGDSNEQYF.

This chain connects TRBV9 to TRBJ2-7; 7 bases are shared with TRBD1. V was pared by 2 bases and J by 5 bases, with 7 bases of the junction left unmatched. The CDR3 contains 14 residues. The germline CDR1 and CDR2 sequences are SGDLS and YYNGEE. The CDR3 region has the DNA TGTGCCAGCAGCGTTCGGACAGGAACTAACGAGCAGTACTTC. Protein product: CASSVRTGTNEQYF.

This CDR3 reads CASSFQAGNSPLHF. DNA for the CDR3: TGTGCCAGCAGCTTTCAGGCGGGTAATTCACCCCTCCACTTT. V is TRBV7-9 and J is TRBJ1-6; the D is unclear. From germline, CDR1 is SEHNR and CDR2 FQNEAQ (reference sequence). This CDR3 spans 14 amino acids. V was trimmed by 3 bases and J by 6 bases, leaving 9 bases between them.

J is TRBJ1-2 and V is TRBV28; tentatively, D is TRBD1 (5 bases). CDR3 length equals 13 residues. V lost 6 bases, J lost 2 bases, and 10 bases lay in between. Germline V lookup: CDR1 MDHEN, CDR2 SYDVKM. Written as DNA, the CDR3 is TGTGCCAGCAGAGGGGTGGTGAACTATGGCTACACCTTC. Amino acids: CASRGVVNYGYTF.